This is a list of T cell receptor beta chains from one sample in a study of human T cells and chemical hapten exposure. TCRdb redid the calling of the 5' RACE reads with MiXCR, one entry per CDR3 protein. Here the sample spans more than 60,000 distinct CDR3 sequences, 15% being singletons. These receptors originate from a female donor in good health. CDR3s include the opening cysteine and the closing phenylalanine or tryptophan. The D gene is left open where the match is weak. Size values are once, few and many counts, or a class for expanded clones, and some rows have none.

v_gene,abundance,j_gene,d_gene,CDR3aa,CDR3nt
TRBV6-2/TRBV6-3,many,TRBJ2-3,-,CASRHGDTQYF,TGTGCCAGCAGACACGGAGATACGCAGTATTTT
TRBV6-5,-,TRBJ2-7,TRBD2,CASSYGTSGSYEQYF,TGTGCCAGCAGTTACGGGACTAGCGGATCCTACGAGCAGTACTTC
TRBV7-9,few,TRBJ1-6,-,CASSSQGWDSPLHF,TGTGCCAGCAGCTCACAGGGTTGGGATTCACCCCTCCACTTT
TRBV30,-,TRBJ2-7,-,CAWSVERAGYEQYF,TGTGCCTGGAGTGTAGAGAGGGCCGGGTACGAGCAGTACTTC
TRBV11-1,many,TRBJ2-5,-,CASSRRTEQETQYF,TGTGCCAGCAGCCGCAGGACAGAACAAGAGACCCAGTACTTC
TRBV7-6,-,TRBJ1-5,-,CASSLRAGPNQPQHF,TGTGCCAGCAGCTTAAGGGCAGGGCCCAATCAGCCCCAGCATTTT
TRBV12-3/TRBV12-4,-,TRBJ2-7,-,CASSGLPSSYEQYF,TGTGCCAGCAGCGGGTTACCGAGCTCCTACGAGCAGTACTTC
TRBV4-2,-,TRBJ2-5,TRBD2,CASSHRLAVEETQYF,TGTGCCAGCAGCCATCGACTAGCGGTAGAAGAGACCCAGTACTTC
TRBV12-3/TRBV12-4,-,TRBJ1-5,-,CASSQPGGTQHF,TGTGCCAGCAGTCAGCCCGGCGGGACCCAGCATTTT
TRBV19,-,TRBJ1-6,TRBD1,CASNREAGTGSSYNSPLHF,TGTGCCAGCAATAGAGAAGCCGGGACAGGAAGCTCCTATAATTCACCCCTCCACTTT
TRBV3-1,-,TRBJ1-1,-,CASSQAANTEAFF,TGTGCCAGCAGCCAGGCAGCGAACACTGAAGCTTTCTTT
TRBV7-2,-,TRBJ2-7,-,CASSLAASSGGGYEQYF,TGTGCCAGCAGCTTAGCGGCGAGTTCTGGAGGGGGCTACGAGCAGTACTTC
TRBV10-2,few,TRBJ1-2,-,CASSEYFPNYGYTF,TGCGCCAGCAGTGAATACTTCCCAAACTATGGCTACACCTTC
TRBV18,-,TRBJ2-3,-,CASSRRGDFRGTDTQYF,TGTGCCAGCTCCCGACGAGGGGACTTTAGGGGCACAGATACGCAGTATTTT
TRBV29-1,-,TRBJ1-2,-,CSVEDRGGGYGYTF,TGCAGCGTTGAAGATCGCGGGGGTGGATATGGCTACACCTTC
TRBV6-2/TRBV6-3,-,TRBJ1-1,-,CASKGFWNTEAFF,TGTGCCAGCAAGGGGTTTTGGAACACTGAAGCTTTCTTT
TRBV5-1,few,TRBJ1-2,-,CASSPRGPSRGYTF,TGCGCCAGCAGCCCCCGGGGTCCCTCTCGGGGCTACACCTTC
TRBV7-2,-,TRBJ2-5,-,CASSSDSRRGTQYF,TGTGCCAGCAGCTCGGACAGTAGAAGAGGGACCCAGTACTTC
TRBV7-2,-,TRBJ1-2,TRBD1,CASSLGYRDRVESYGYTF,TGTGCCAGCAGCTTAGGGTACCGGGACAGGGTCGAGAGCTATGGCTACACCTTC
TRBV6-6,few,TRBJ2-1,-,CASSSNYNEQFF,TGTGCCAGCAGTTCCAATTACAATGAGCAGTTCTTC
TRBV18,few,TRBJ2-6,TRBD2,CASAMVAGGSGANVLTF,TGTGCCAGCGCCATGGTAGCGGGAGGCTCTGGGGCCAACGTCCTGACTTTC
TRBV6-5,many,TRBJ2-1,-,CASSLHRALYNEQFF,TGTGCCAGCAGTCTTCACAGGGCCCTCTACAATGAGCAGTTCTTC
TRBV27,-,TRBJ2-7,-,CASSLRRGQQIPLYEQYF,TGTGCCAGCAGTTTAAGGAGAGGACAGCAAATCCCCCTCTACGAGCAGTACTTC
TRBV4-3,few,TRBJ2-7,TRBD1,CASSQEGGRGRHEQYF,TGCGCCAGCAGCCAAGAGGGCGGCAGGGGGCGCCACGAGCAGTACTTC
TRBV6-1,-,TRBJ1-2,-,CASSEALTEPYGYTF,TGTGCCAGCAGTGAAGCTTTAACAGAACCCTATGGCTACACCTTC
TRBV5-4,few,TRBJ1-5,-,CASRSGEGPQHF,TGTGCCAGCAGGTCAGGGGAAGGTCCCCAGCATTTT
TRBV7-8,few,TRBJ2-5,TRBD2,CASSLRGLAGGVGWRETQYF,TGTGCCAGCAGCTTACGAGGACTAGCGGGAGGAGTGGGTTGGCGGGAGACCCAGTACTTC
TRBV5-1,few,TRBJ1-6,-,CASSGGGMDSPLHF,TGCGCCAGCAGCGGGGGGGGTATGGATTCACCCCTCCACTTT
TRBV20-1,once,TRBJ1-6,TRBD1,CSASQGGPNSPLHF,TGCAGTGCTAGTCAGGGGGGCCCTAATTCACCCCTCCACTTT
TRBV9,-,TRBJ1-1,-,CASSAFVSSTEAFF,TGTGCCAGCAGCGCCTTTGTAAGTTCCACTGAAGCTTTCTTT
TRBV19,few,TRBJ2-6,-,CASSPRAGANVLTF,TGTGCCAGTAGTCCCAGGGCTGGGGCCAACGTCCTGACTTTC
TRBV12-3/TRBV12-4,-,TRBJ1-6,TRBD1,CASIGTGNSPLHF,TGTGCCAGCATCGGGACAGGAAATTCACCCCTCCACTTT
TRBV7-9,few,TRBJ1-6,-,CASSLAARGGSPLHF,TGTGCCAGCAGCTTAGCGGCCAGGGGAGGTTCACCCCTCCACTTT
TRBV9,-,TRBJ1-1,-,CASSAGMNTEAFF,TGTGCCAGCAGCGCAGGTATGAACACTGAAGCTTTCTTT
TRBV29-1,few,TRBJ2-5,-,CSVDPPPVGGETQYF,TGCAGCGTTGACCCACCCCCGGTGGGGGGAGAGACCCAGTACTTC
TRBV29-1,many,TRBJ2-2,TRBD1,CSVKIPGQGTTGELFF,TGCAGCGTCAAAATACCGGGACAGGGTACCACCGGGGAGCTGTTTTTT
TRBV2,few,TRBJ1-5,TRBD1,CASSVQGVFLPQHF,TGTGCCAGCAGTGTACAGGGGGTATTCCTGCCCCAGCATTTT
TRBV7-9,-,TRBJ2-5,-,CASSLLDRETQYF,TGTGCCAGCAGCCTCCTGGACAGAGAGACCCAGTACTTC
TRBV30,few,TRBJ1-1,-,CAWSGVMNTEAFF,TGTGCCTGGAGTGGGGTGATGAACACTGAAGCTTTCTTT
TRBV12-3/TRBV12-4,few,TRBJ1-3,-,CASRGRKSSGNTIYF,TGTGCCAGCAGGGGACGGAAGAGCTCTGGAAACACCATATATTTT
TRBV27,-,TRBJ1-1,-,CASSLYRQQNTEAFF,TGTGCCAGCAGTTTGTATCGGCAACAGAACACTGAAGCTTTCTTT
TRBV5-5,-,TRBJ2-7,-,CASSLGRGSSSYEQYF,TGTGCCAGCAGCTTGGGCCGGGGATCGAGCTCCTACGAGCAGTACTTC
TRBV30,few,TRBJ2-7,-,CAWSPLQGSRNEQYF,TGTGCCTGGAGTCCATTACAGGGTAGTCGGAACGAGCAGTACTTC
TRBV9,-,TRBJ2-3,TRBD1,CASSVAPSGQASTDTQYF,TGTGCCAGCAGCGTAGCTCCGTCGGGACAGGCTAGCACAGATACGCAGTATTTT
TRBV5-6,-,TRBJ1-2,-,CASTRPGLYGYTF,TGTGCCAGCACCCGCCCGGGACTGTATGGCTACACCTTC
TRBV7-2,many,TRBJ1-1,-,CASSLVRAEAFF,TGTGCCAGCAGCTTAGTCAGGGCAGAAGCTTTCTTT
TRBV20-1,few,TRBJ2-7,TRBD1,CSARATGQGVYEQYF,TGCAGTGCTAGAGCCACGGGACAGGGGGTTTACGAGCAGTACTTC
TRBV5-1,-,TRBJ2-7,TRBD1,CASSNRGQSYEQYF,TGCGCCAGCAGCAACAGGGGGCAGTCCTACGAGCAGTACTTC
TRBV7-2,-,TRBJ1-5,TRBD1,CASSLSGGPQHF,TGTGCCAGCAGCTTATCAGGGGGGCCCCAGCATTTT
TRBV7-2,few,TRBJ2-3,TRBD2,CASTPSGGGGNTQYF,TGTGCCAGCACCCCTAGCGGGGGGGGGGGAAATACGCAGTATTTT
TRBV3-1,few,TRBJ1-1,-,CASSQASTEAFF,TGTGCCAGCAGCCAAGCGTCTACTGAAGCTTTCTTT
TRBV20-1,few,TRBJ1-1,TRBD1,CSSQTRQGNTEAFF,TGCAGTTCCCAGACCCGACAGGGGAACACTGAAGCTTTCTTT
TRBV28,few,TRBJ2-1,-,CASSFLGASSLDEQFF,TGTGCCAGCAGTTTTCTTGGGGCCTCCTCCCTCGATGAGCAGTTCTTC
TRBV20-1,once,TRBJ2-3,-,CSASRSGDTQYF,TGCAGTGCTAGTCGTAGCGGTGATACGCAGTATTTT
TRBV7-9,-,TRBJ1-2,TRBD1,CASSLAAGTGNYGYTF,TGTGCCAGCAGCTTAGCCGCCGGGACAGGGAACTATGGCTACACCTTC
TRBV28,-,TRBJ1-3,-,CATAGLNSGNTIYF,TGTGCCACAGCGGGGTTAAACTCTGGAAACACCATATATTTT
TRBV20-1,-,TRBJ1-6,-,CSARVSAEGYNSPLHF,TGCAGTGCTAGAGTATCGGCGGAGGGTTATAATTCACCCCTCCACTTT
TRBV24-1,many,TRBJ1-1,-,CATSTRMNTEAFF,TGTGCCACCAGTACTAGGATGAACACTGAAGCTTTCTTT
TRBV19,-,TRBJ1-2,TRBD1,CASRTPGTGNNGYTF,TGTGCCAGTAGGACTCCCGGGACAGGGAATAATGGCTACACCTTC
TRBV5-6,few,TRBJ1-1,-,CASSLRHSLLDPNTEAFF,TGTGCCAGCAGCCTCCGCCACAGCCTACTCGATCCTAACACTGAAGCTTTCTTT